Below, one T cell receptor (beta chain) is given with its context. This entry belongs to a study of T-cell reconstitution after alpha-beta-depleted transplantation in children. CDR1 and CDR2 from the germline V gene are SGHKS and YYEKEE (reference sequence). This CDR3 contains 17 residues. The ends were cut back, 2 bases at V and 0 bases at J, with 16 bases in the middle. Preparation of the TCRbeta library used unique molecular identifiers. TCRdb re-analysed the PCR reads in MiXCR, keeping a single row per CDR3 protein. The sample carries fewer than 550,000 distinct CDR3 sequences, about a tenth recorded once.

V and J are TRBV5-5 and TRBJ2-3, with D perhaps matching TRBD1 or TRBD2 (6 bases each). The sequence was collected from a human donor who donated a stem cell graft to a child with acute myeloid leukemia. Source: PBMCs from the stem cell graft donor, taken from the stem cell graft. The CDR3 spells CASSLFWRDTSTDTQYF. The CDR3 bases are TGTGCCAGCAGCTTATTCTGGCGGGACACGAGCACAGATACGCAGTATTTT.